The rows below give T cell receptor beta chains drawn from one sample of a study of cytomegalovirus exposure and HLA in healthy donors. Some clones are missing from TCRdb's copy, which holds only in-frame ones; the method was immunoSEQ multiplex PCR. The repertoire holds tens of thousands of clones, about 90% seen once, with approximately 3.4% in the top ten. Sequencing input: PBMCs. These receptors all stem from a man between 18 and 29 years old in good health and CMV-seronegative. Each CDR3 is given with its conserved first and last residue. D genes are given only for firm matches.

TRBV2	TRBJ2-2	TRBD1	CARDRGLTGELFF
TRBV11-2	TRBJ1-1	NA	CASSLVAPMNTEAFF
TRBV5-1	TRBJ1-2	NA	CASSLQQGDYGYTF
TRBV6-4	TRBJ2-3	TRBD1	CASSTGGASTDTQYF
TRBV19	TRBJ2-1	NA	CASSMPGEQFF
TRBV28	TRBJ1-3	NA	CASSFRGRDTIYF
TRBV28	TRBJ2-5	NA	CASSLERQETQYF
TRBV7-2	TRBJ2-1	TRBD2	CASSPRTGLQREQFF
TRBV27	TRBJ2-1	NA	CASRPPPGRGANEQFF
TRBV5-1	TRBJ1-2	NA	CASSLGSLSGNYTF
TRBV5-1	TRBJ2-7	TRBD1	CASSFLGQDQYEQYF
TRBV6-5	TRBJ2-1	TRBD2	CASMHAGGPFNEQFF
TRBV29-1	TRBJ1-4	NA	CSVAQWGRQNEKLFF
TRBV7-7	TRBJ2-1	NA	CASSTSGVGEQFF
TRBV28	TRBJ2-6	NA	CASSFRGWTGANVLTF
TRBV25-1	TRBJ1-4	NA	CASSFPWADRRNEKLFF
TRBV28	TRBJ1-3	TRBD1	CASSPGGSGNTIYF
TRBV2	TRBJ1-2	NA	CASSGQGPYGYTF
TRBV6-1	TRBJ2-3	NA	CASSEHGGDTQYF
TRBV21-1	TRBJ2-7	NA	CASRVAYSYEQYF
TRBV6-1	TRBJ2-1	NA	CASISYNEQFF